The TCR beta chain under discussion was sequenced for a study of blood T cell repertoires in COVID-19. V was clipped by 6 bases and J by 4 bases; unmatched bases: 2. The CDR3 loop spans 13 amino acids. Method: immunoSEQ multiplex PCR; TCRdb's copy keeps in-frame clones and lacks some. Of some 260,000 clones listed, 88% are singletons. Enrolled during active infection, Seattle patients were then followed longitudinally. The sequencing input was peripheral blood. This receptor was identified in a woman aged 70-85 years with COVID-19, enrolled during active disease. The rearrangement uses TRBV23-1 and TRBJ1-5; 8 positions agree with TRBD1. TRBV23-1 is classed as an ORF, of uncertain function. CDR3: CASSRTGNQPQHF. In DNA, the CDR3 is TGCGCCAGCAGCCGGACAGGGAATCAGCCCCAGCATTTT.